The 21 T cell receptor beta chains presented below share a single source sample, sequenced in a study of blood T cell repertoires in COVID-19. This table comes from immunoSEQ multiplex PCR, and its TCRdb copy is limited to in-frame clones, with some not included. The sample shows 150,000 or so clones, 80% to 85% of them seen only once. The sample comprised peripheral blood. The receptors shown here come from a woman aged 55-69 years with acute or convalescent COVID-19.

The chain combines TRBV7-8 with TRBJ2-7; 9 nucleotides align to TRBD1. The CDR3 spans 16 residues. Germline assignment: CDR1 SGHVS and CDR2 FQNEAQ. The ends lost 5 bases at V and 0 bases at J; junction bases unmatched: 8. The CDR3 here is CASSPTGTGSSYEQYF. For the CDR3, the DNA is TGTGCCAGCAGCCCGACCGGGACAGGGAGCTCCTACGAGCAGTACTTC.

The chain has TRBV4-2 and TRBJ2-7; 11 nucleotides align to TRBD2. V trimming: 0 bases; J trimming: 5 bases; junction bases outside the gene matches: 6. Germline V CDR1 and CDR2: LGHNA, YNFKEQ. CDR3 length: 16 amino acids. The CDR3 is CASSQDPSGRSDEQYF. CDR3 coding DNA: TGTGCCAGCAGCCAAGATCCTAGCGGGAGGAGTGACGAGCAGTACTTC.

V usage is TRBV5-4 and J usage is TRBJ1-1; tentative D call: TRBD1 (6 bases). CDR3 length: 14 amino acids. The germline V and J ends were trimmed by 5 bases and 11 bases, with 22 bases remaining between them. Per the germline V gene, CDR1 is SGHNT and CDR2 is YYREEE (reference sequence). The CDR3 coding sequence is TGTGCCAGCAGTTCCCCCCCCGGGACAAGTGAGGCTTTCTTT. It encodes CASSSPPGTSEAFF.

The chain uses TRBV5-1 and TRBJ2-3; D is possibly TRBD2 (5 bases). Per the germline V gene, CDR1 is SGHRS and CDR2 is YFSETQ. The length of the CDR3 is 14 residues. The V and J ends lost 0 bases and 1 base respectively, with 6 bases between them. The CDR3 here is CASSLEGGTDTQYF. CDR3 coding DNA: TGCGCCAGCAGCTTGGAGGGAGGCACAGATACGCAGTATTTT.

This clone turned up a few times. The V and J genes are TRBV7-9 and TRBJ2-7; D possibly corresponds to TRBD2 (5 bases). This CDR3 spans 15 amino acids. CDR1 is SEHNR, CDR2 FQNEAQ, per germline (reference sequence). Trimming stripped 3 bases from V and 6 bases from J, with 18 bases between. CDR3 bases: TGTGCCAGCAGCTTCCTTGGGGAGCTAGGCTCCGAGCAGTACTTC. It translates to CASSFLGELGSEQYF.

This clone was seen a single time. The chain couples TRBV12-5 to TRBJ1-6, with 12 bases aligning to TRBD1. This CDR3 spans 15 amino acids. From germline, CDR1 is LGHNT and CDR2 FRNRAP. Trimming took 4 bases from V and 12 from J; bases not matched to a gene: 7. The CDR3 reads CASGSPGTGGKPLHF. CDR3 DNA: TGTGCTAGTGGTTCCCCCGGGACAGGGGGCAAACCCCTCCACTTT.

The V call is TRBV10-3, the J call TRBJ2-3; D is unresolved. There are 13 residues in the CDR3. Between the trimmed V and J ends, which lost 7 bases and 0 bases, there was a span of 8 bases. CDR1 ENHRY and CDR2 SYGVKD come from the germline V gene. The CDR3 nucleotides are TGTGCCATCACTAGTGGGAGCACAGATACGCAGTATTTT. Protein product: CAITSGSTDTQYF.

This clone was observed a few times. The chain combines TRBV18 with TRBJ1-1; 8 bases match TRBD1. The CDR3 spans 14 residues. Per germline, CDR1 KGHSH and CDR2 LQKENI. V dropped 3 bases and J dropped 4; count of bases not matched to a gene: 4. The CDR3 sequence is CASSPSGQGTEAFF. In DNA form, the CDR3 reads TGTGCCAGCTCACCCTCCGGACAGGGCACTGAAGCTTTCTTT. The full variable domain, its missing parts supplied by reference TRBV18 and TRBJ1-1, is NAGVMQNPRHLVRRRGQEARLRCSPMKGHSHVYWYRQLPEEGLKFMVYLQKENIIDESGMPKERFSAEFPKEGPSILRIQQVVRGDSAAYFCASSPSGQGTEAFFGQGTRLTVV.

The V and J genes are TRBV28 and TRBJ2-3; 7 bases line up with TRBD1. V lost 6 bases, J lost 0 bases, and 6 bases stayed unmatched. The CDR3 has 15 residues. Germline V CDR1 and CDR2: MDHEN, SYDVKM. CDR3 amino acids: CASRPQGSSTDTQYF. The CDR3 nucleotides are TGTGCCAGCAGGCCACAGGGGTCGAGCACAGATACGCAGTATTTT.

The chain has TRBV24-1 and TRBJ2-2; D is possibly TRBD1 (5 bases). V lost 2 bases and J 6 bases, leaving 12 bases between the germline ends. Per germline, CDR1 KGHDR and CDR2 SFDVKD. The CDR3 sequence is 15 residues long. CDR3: CATSDSTRVSGELFF. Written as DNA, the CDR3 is TGTGCCACCAGTGATTCTACCAGGGTATCCGGGGAGCTGTTTTTT.

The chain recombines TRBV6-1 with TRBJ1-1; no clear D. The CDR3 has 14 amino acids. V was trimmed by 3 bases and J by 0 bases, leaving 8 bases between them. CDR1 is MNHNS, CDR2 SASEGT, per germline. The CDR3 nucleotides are TGTGCCAGCAGTGACCTGCTAATGAACACTGAAGCTTTCTTT. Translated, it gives CASSDLLMNTEAFF.

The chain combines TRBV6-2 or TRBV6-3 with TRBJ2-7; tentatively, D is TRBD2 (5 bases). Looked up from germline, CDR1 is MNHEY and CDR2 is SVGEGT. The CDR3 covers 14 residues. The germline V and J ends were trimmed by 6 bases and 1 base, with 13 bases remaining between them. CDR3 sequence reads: CASSPRSGSYEQYF. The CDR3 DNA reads TGTGCCAGCAGCCCCCGGTCGGGATCCTACGAGCAGTACTTC.

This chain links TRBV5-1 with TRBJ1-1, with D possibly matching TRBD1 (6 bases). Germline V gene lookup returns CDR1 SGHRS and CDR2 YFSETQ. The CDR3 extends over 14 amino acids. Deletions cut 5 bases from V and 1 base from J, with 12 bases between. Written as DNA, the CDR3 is TGCGCCAGCAGATCCGGACAGTCGAACACTGAAGCTTTCTTT. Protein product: CASRSGQSNTEAFF.

CDR3 sequence (DNA): TGTGCCAGCAGTGATACTAGCTACGGGGAGCTGTTTTTT. Translation gives CASSDTSYGELFF. The chain joins TRBV2 to TRBJ2-2, with a possible D match to TRBD2 (6 bases). There are 13 residues in the CDR3. With 3 bases removed from V and 7 bases from J, the gap between germline ends came to 9 bases. CDR1 and CDR2 (germline): SNHLY, FYNNEI.

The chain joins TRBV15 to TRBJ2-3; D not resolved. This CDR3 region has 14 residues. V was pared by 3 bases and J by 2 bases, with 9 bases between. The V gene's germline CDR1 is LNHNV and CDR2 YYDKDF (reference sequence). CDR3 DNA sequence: TGTGCCACCAGCAGTGATGACTTCACAGATACGCAGTATTTT. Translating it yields CATSSDDFTDTQYF.

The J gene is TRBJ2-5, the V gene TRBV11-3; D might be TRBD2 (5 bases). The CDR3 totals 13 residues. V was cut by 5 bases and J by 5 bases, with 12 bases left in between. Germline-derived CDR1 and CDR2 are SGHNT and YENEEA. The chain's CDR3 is CASSAQKRETQYF. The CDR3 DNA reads TGTGCCAGCAGCGCGCAGAAGCGGGAGACCCAGTACTTC.

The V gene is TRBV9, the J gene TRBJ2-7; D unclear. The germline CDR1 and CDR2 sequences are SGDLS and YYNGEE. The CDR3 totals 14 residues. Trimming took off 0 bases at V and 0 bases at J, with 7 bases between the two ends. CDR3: CASSVGLASYEQYF. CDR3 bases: TGTGCCAGCAGCGTAGGACTGGCCTCCTACGAGCAGTACTTC.

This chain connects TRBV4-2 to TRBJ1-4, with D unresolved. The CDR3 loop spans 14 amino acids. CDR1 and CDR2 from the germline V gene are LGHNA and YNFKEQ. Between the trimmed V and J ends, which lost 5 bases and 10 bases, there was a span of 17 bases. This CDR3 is CASSSEHTRRKLFF. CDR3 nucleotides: TGTGCCAGCAGCTCCGAACATACTAGGCGAAAACTGTTTTTT.

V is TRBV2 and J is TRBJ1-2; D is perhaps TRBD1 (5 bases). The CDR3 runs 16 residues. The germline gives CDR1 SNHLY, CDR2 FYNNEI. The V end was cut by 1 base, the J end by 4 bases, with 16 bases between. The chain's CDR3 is CASSEEKTGQAYGYTF. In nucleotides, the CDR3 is TGTGCCAGCAGTGAAGAGAAGACTGGACAAGCCTATGGCTACACCTTC.

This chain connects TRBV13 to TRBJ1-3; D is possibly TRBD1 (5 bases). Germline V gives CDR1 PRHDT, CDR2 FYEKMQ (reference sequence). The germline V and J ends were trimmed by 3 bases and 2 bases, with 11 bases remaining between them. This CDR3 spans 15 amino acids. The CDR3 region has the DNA TGTGCCAGCAGCTTCTCTCCAGGGACTGGAAACACCATATATTTT. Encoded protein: CASSFSPGTGNTIYF.

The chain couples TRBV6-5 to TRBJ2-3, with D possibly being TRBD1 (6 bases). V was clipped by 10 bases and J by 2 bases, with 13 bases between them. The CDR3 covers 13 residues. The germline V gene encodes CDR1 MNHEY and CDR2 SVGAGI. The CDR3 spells CATYWTVTDTQYF. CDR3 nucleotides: TGTGCCACCTACTGGACAGTCACAGATACGCAGTATTTT.